These 8 T cell receptor beta chains share one sample of origin, sequenced in a study of read filtering for tumor transcriptome and immune sequencing. This library used approximately 390 ng RNA and molecular barcoded adaptors spanning alpha/delta and beta/gamma chains. TCRdb re-called the reads through MiXCR, storing one row per CDR3 protein. The profile shows about 46,000 distinct CDR3 sequences, about 20% of them singletons. Sequencing input: a population of CD138-negative cells sorted from bone marrow. Receptor source: a donor aged 40 or over with multiple myeloma.

This clonotype has at least ten counts. The rearrangement uses TRBV6-1 and TRBJ2-1; D may correspond to TRBD1 or TRBD2 (6 bases each). This CDR3 has 17 amino acids. Germline values: CDR1 MNHNS, CDR2 SASEGT. Trimming pared 7 bases from V and 6 bases from J, leaving 25 bases between. CDR3 DNA sequence: TGTGCCAGCAACCATCCCCGCACGGGAGAGGGGGGCAATGAGCAGTTCTTC. The encoded protein is CASNHPRTGEGGNEQFF.

This clonotype was seen only a few times. With a much larger clone just one base away, this may be a read error. The CDR3 nucleotides read TGTGCCAGTCGGCAGGGGTCGTACGAGCAGCACTTC. Protein sequence: CASRQGSYEQHF. V usage is TRBV19 and J usage is TRBJ2-7; D is perhaps TRBD1 (6 bases). CDR1 is LNHDA, CDR2 SQIVND, per germline (reference sequence). CDR3 length: 12 amino acids.

This clonotype counts as medium-sized. This chain uses TRBV5-1 with TRBJ2-1; 7 bases fit TRBD2. CDR1 is SGHRS and CDR2 is YFSETQ in the germline V gene. The V and J ends lost 4 bases and 0 bases, in that order; junction bases with no gene match: 13. This CDR3 has 18 residues. CDR3 nucleotide sequence: TGCGCCAGCAGCCCCGAGGCTAGCGGCCCGAGCTCCTACAATGAGCAGTTCTTC. Protein sequence: CASSPEASGPSSYNEQFF.

This clonotype was seen ten or more times. V and J are TRBV29-1 and TRBJ2-1; D gene ambiguous. Germline V lookup: CDR1 SQVTM, CDR2 ANQGSEA. Trimming shortened V by 7 bases and J by 4 bases, and 14 bases separated the two germline ends. There are 13 residues in the CDR3. The CDR3 loop reads CSEKTGLYNEQFF. In nucleotides, the CDR3 is TGCAGCGAGAAGACTGGCCTATACAATGAGCAGTTCTTC.

This clonotype has at least ten counts. The chain links TRBV29-1 to TRBJ2-3, with D unclear. V was pared by 7 bases and J by 2 bases, with 16 bases between. This CDR3 has 14 amino acids. Germline lookup yields CDR1 SQVTM and CDR2 ANQGSEA. CDR3 sequence: CSASPPGFTDTQYF. CDR3 nucleotides: TGCAGCGCCTCCCCGCCCGGATTCACAGATACGCAGTATTTT.

This clonotype occurred many times. CDR3 loop: CASTGTDLTDTQYF. The DNA of the CDR3 is TGTGCCAGCACCGGGACGGACCTCACAGATACGCAGTATTTT. The J gene is TRBJ2-3, the V gene TRBV6-6; D is tentatively TRBD1 or TRBD2 (5 bases each). CDR3 length: 14 amino acids. The V end lost 7 bases, the J end lost 2 bases, and 13 bases lay between the germline ends. From germline, CDR1 is MNHNY and CDR2 SVGAGI (reference sequence).

The chain links TRBV28 to TRBJ2-2; D perhaps matches TRBD1 (7 bases). The CDR3 totals 14 residues. CDR1 and CDR2 from the germline V gene are MDHEN and SYDVKM. V lost 7 bases to trimming and J lost 4 bases, with 13 bases between them. The CDR3: CASTGQGGTGELFF. CDR3 in DNA: TGTGCCAGCACGGGTCAGGGGGGCACCGGGGAGCTGTTTTTT.

The genes are TRBV10-3 and TRBJ2-3; 12 bases fit TRBD2. The CDR3 is 14 residues long. Trimming at V came to 10 bases and at J to 2 bases, leaving 4 bases not matched to a gene. In germline, CDR1 is ENHRY, CDR2 SYGVKD. CDR3 sequence reads: CASRTSGVTDTQYF. CDR3 nucleotide sequence: TGTGCCAGCAGGACTAGCGGGGTCACAGATACGCAGTATTTT.